The rows below give T cell receptor beta chains drawn from one sample of a study of blood T cells in healthy people across ages. One entry per CDR3 protein, called by TCRdb with MiXCR from the 5' RACE reads. This sample has nearly 800,000 distinct CDR3 sequences, with roughly 50% found just once. The sample taken for sequencing was blood. The receptors come from a man aged 40-55 years in good health. Each CDR3 is given with its conserved first and last residue. D genes are given only for firm matches. Where a row states a size, it is once, few, many or the class of an expanded clone; other rows omit it.

>TRBV7-8|TRBJ1-1|-|TRBD1
TGTGCTAGCAGCGGACGTCCCAGGACAGGGGGCACTGAAGCTTTCTTT
CASSGRPRTGGTEAFF
>TRBV6-4|TRBJ2-6|-|-
TGTGCCAGCACCTCGGAGTCTGGGGCCAACGTCCTGACTTTC
CASTSESGANVLTF
>TRBV2|TRBJ2-7|-|-
TGTGCCAGCAGTGAAGCTGGACTAAAACCCTACGAGCAGTACTTC
CASSEAGLKPYEQYF
>TRBV14|TRBJ1-5|few|-
TGTGCCAGCAGCCAAGAGAGGGGTCAGCCCCAGCATTTT
CASSQERGQPQHF
>TRBV11-3|TRBJ2-7|-|TRBD2
TGTGCCAGCAGCTTAACGGGACTAGGGCTGAACGAGCAGTACTTC
CASSLTGLGLNEQYF
>TRBV6-2/TRBV6-3|TRBJ1-1|few|TRBD1
TGTGCCAGCAGTAAACAGGGGCCCGACACTGAAGCTTTCTTT
CASSKQGPDTEAFF
>TRBV3-1|TRBJ1-4|-|-
TGTGCCAGCAGCCCACTCACACAGGCCGCTAATGAAAAACTGTTTTTT
CASSPLTQAANEKLFF
>TRBV28|TRBJ1-2|-|-
TGTGCCAGCAGTTTACGTTCGGCAGTTAACTATGGCTACACCTTC
CASSLRSAVNYGYTF
>TRBV14|TRBJ2-2|once|TRBD2
TGTGCCAGCAGCCAAGGACTAGCGGGATTTGGCGGGGAGCTGTTTTTT
CASSQGLAGFGGELFF
>TRBV11-2|TRBJ2-7|few|-
TGTGCCAGCAGCCCACGGGACATACAATACGAGCAGTACTTC
CASSPRDIQYEQYF
>TRBV7-3|TRBJ2-3|-|-
TGTGCCAGCAGCGAAAGGGTGTTAGATACGCAGTATTTT
CASSERVLDTQYF
>TRBV5-1|TRBJ2-7|-|-
TGCGCCAGCAGCAAGGACAGCTACGAGCAGTACTTC
CASSKDSYEQYF
>TRBV20-1|TRBJ2-7|few|TRBD2
TGCAGTGCTAGAGGGCTAGCGGGGGCCATAGACTACGAGCAGTACTTC
CSARGLAGAIDYEQYF
>TRBV9|TRBJ2-3|-|TRBD1
TGTGCCAGCAGCGACGAGGGACAGTTCACAGATACGCAGTATTTT
CASSDEGQFTDTQYF
>TRBV5-1|TRBJ2-1|-|-
TGCGCCAGCAGCTTGGCAGGCATGGTGGTGAATGAGCAGTTCTTC
CASSLAGMVVNEQFF
>TRBV9|TRBJ2-3|-|TRBD1
TGTGCCAGCAGCGCCACAGACAGGGGGCGTAGGACAGATACGCAGTATTTT
CASSATDRGRRTDTQYF
>TRBV6-5|TRBJ2-3|-|-
TGTGCCAGCAGGGAAGGTCCGGGGAGCACAGATACGCAGTATTTT
CASREGPGSTDTQYF
>TRBV20-1|TRBJ1-1|-|TRBD1
TGCAGTGCCATCCTGGACAGGGTGAACACTGAAGCTTTCTTT
CSAILDRVNTEAFF
>TRBV29-1|TRBJ2-1|-|-
TGCAGCGTCCGAACGGGGGATGAGCAGTTCTTC
CSVRTGDEQFF
>TRBV12-3/TRBV12-4|TRBJ2-1|few|-
TGTGCCAGCAGTTTTTCGAGGGAGCAGTTCTTC
CASSFSREQFF
>TRBV20-1|TRBJ1-6|-|-
TGCAGTGCTAGAGATCTTGGTAATTCACCCCTCCACTTT
CSARDLGNSPLHF
>TRBV2|TRBJ1-4|-|-
TGTGCCAGCAGTTTAACAGGGTCCCCTGAAAAACTGTTTTTT
CASSLTGSPEKLFF
>TRBV27|TRBJ2-4|-|-
TGTGCCAGCAGTCAAACACACTCGCCGAGGGACATTCAGTACTTC
CASSQTHSPRDIQYF
>TRBV29-1|TRBJ2-3|few|-
TGCAGCGTTGATAGCAGGCTAAGTAGCACAGATACGCAGTATTTT
CSVDSRLSSTDTQYF
>TRBV7-9|TRBJ2-1|-|TRBD2
TGTGCCAGCAGCAACAGGGGCGGGGGGGCAGGTAATGAGCAGTTCTTC
CASSNRGGGAGNEQFF
>TRBV6-2/TRBV6-3|TRBJ2-1|-|-
TGTGCCAGCAGTTACAATAGGGCTAGCAGCTACAATGAGCAGTTCTTC
CASSYNRASSYNEQFF
>TRBV27|TRBJ2-7|few|-
TGTGCCAGCAGTTTGCAAGCGCCCTACGAGCAGTACTTC
CASSLQAPYEQYF
>TRBV5-1|TRBJ2-3|few|-
TGCGCCAGCAGCTTTAAGCCCAACACAGATACGCAGTATTTT
CASSFKPNTDTQYF
>TRBV12-3/TRBV12-4|TRBJ2-3|few|TRBD2
TGTGCCAGCAGTGACGCTAGCGGGGGGAGCACAGATACGCAGTATTTT
CASSDASGGSTDTQYF
>TRBV5-1|TRBJ2-3|-|TRBD2
TGCGCCAGCAGCTTGGCGGGGGGTCTCTTCACAGATACGCAGTATTTT
CASSLAGGLFTDTQYF
>TRBV20-1|TRBJ1-2|-|-
TGCAGTGCCCGACCGGATGGCGGCGGCTATGGCTACACCTTC
CSARPDGGGYGYTF
>TRBV4-2|TRBJ2-5|once|-
TGTGCCGGCAGCCCTCTCGCGGGACAACAAGAGACCCAGTACTTC
CAGSPLAGQQETQYF
>TRBV7-7|TRBJ2-5|-|TRBD1
TGTGCTAGCAGCTCGGACAGGGGGCCGGGAGAGACCCAGTACTTC
CASSSDRGPGETQYF
>TRBV29-1|TRBJ2-7|few|TRBD1
TGCAGCGTTGCCCTAGGGACAGGAGCCTACGAGCAGTACTTC
CSVALGTGAYEQYF
>TRBV19|TRBJ2-7|-|TRBD2
TGTGCCAGTAGTATCGGTGGCGGGAGGGCCTCCGGGCAGTACTTC
CASSIGGGRASGQYF
>TRBV29-1|TRBJ1-5|few|-
TGCAGCGTTAGACAGCCAAATCAGCCCCAGCATTTT
CSVRQPNQPQHF
>TRBV7-3|TRBJ1-1|-|-
TGTGCCAGCAGCTTACGGGGAGGCAGAACTGAAGCTTTCTTT
CASSLRGGRTEAFF
>TRBV15|TRBJ2-7|-|TRBD1
TGTGCCACCAGCAGAAGGGGACAGGGGCCGGACTCCTACGAGCAGTACTTC
CATSRRGQGPDSYEQYF
>TRBV9|TRBJ2-3|-|-
TGTGCCAGCAGCGTAGAAGGGGTTCTCACAGATACGCAGTATTTT
CASSVEGVLTDTQYF
>TRBV11-3|TRBJ2-7|-|TRBD2
TGTGCCAGCAGCTCCTCCGGGAGGGGGGCCTACGAGCAGTACTTC
CASSSSGRGAYEQYF